These 26 T cell receptor beta chains share one sample of origin, sequenced in a study of blood T cell repertoires in COVID-19. Generated by immunoSEQ multiplex PCR, the TCRdb table keeps only in-frame clones and is missing some. Of roughly 200,000 clones in the sample, roughly nine tenths were seen once. The specimen sequenced was PBMCs or T cells enriched from blood (not recorded which). All receptors derive from a young woman with acute COVID-19.

This clone was recorded once. J is TRBJ1-2 and V is TRBV5-5; no clear D gene. The CDR3 extends over 15 amino acids. Trimming pared 0 bases from V and 5 bases from J, leaving 14 bases between. Germline CDR1 and CDR2: SGHKS and YYEKEE (reference sequence). The CDR3, as DNA: TGTGCCAGCAGCTTGGGCCAGGAACCGGCTTATGGCTACACCTTC. Protein: CASSLGQEPAYGYTF.

This chain uses TRBV27 with TRBJ1-1; 7 bases fit TRBD1. Germline CDR1 reads MNHEY; CDR2 reads SMNVEV (reference sequence). This CDR3 region has 12 residues. The junction had 7 bases not matched to a gene; V was cut back by 4 bases and J by 11 bases. CDR3 residues: CASSSDGTAAFF. The CDR3, as DNA: TGTGCCAGCAGTTCTGACGGGACAGCTGCTTTCTTT.

The chain has TRBV2 and TRBJ2-1; possible D gene TRBD2, 6 bases. Germline V gene data show CDR1 as SNHLY and CDR2 as FYNNEI. Trimming shortened V by 8 bases and J by 7 bases, and 27 bases separated the two germline ends. This CDR3 has 17 residues. CDR3 loop: CASHPKTRAGGVNEQFF. In nucleotides, the CDR3 is TGTGCCAGCCACCCAAAGACTAGGGCAGGAGGGGTGAATGAGCAGTTCTTC.

The chain uses TRBV7-6 and TRBJ2-1; 14 bases line up with TRBD2. With V trimmed by 3 bases and J by 6 bases, 13 bases remained unmatched. The germline gives CDR1 SGHVS, CDR2 FNYEAQ. This CDR3 is built from 19 residues. The CDR3 region is CASSFPTSGGARRINEQFF. The CDR3 coding sequence is TGTGCCAGCAGCTTCCCGACTAGCGGGGGGGCCAGAAGGATCAATGAGCAGTTCTTC.

Here the CDR3 reads CASSFSRGTYEQYF. The CDR3 DNA reads TGTGCCAGCAGCTTTAGCAGGGGGACCTACGAGCAGTACTTC. The chain links TRBV11-2 to TRBJ2-7; 7 bases map to TRBD1. J was trimmed by 2 bases and V by 3 bases; bases with no gene match: 4. This CDR3 is built from 14 residues. Germline V gives CDR1 SGHAT, CDR2 FQNNGV. Based on the CDR3 plus reference TRBV11-2 and TRBJ2-7, the full variable domain is EAGVAQSPRYKIIEKRQSVAFWCNPISGHATLYWYQQILGQGPKLLIQFQNNGVVDDSQLPKDRFSAERLKGVDSTLKIQPAKLEDSAVYLCASSFSRGTYEQYFGPGTRLTVT.

This sequence joins TRBV7-6 and TRBJ1-3, with a tentative D call TRBD1 (5 bases). The germline CDR1 and CDR2 sequences are SGHVS and FNYEAQ. The CDR3 has 16 amino acids. With 0 bases removed from V and 3 bases from J, the gap between germline ends came to 12 bases. Written as DNA, the CDR3 is TGTGCCAGCAGCTTAGCAGTGGGGGGAAATGGAAACACCATATATTTT. This codes for CASSLAVGGNGNTIYF.

This chain joins TRBV29-1 and TRBJ1-1; D may be TRBD1 (5 bases). CDR3 size: 13 residues. Deletions cut 3 bases from V and 4 bases from J, with 12 bases between. CDR1 is SQVTM, CDR2 ANQGSEA, per germline. This CDR3 reads CSVEAGLVTEAFF. The DNA of the CDR3 is TGCAGCGTTGAGGCAGGGTTAGTCACTGAAGCTTTCTTT.

J is TRBJ1-5 and V is TRBV5-1; D is possibly TRBD1 (6 bases). V was trimmed by 1 base and J by 6 bases, leaving 11 bases between them. The CDR3 consists of 14 residues. The V gene's germline CDR1 is SGHRS and CDR2 YFSETQ. The CDR3, as DNA: TGCGCCAGCAGCTTGTCAGGGGCGGGTCAGCCCCAGCATTTT. It translates to CASSLSGAGQPQHF.

The chain couples TRBV3-1 (or the pseudogene TRBV3-2) to TRBJ2-7; TRBD2 aligns across 12 bases. Germline CDR1 is LGHDT and CDR2 is YNNKEL (reference sequence). V lost 4 bases and J lost 2; bases outside the gene matches: 3. This CDR3 has 15 amino acids. The CDR3 nucleotides read TGTGCCAGCAGCCCCTCTAGCGGGGGGGCCTACGAGCAGTACTTC. This encodes CASSPSSGGAYEQYF.

J is TRBJ1-1 and V is TRBV6-2 or TRBV6-3; D is ambiguous. The CDR3 runs to 12 residues. Germline V lookup: CDR1 MNHEY, CDR2 SVGEGT. The V and J ends lost 5 bases and 8 bases respectively, with 12 bases between them. CDR3 amino acids: CASSRTGREAFF. DNA of the CDR3: TGTGCCAGCAGTCGTACCGGGAGGGAAGCTTTCTTT.

This CDR3 reads CASSFPAGGYTF. The CDR3 coding sequence is TGTGCCAGCAGTTTCCCGGCGGGGGGCTACACCTTC. The chain combines TRBV12-3 or TRBV12-4 with TRBJ1-2; D unclear. The ends were cut back, 3 bases at V and 8 bases at J, with 10 bases in the middle. The CDR3 length is 12 residues.

This chain links TRBV19 with TRBJ1-5; 7 bases are a match to TRBD1. Germline lookup yields CDR1 LNHDA and CDR2 SQIVND (reference sequence). The CDR3 length is 15 residues. V shed 3 bases, J shed 4 bases, and the junction held 6 bases outside the gene matches. Here the CDR3 reads CASSIRDSPNQPQHF. CDR3 sequence (DNA): TGTGCCAGTAGTATCCGGGACAGTCCGAATCAGCCCCAGCATTTT.

The chain joins TRBV25-1 to TRBJ2-7; D perhaps matches TRBD1 (5 bases). This CDR3 spans 13 amino acids. Trimming took 1 base from V and 4 from J, leaving 8 bases between them. Looked up from germline, CDR1 is MGHDK and CDR2 is SYGVNS. For the CDR3, the DNA is TGTGCCAGCAGTGAATCCACAGGATACGAGCAGTACTTC. This encodes CASSESTGYEQYF.

This clone appeared once. The V gene is TRBV6-1, the J gene TRBJ1-1; 7 nucleotides align to TRBD1. Germline V gene lookup returns CDR1 MNHNS and CDR2 SASEGT. The length of the CDR3 is 16 residues. V shed 0 bases, J shed 5 bases, and the junction held 9 bases outside the gene matches. The CDR3 sequence: CASSEAPGQWVTEAFF. CDR3 nucleotides: TGTGCCAGCAGTGAAGCGCCGGGACAGTGGGTAACTGAAGCTTTCTTT.

The DNA of the CDR3 is TGTGCCAGCAAGCGGGAGATGAACACTGAAGCTTTCTTT. Translation gives CASKREMNTEAFF. V and J are TRBV2 and TRBJ1-1; D remains unclear. The CDR3 is made up of 13 amino acids. In germline, CDR1 is SNHLY, CDR2 FYNNEI. The ends were cut back, 7 bases at V and 0 bases at J, with 9 bases in the middle.

This clone was found a few times. The CDR3 region is CASSSLSSTDTQYF. DNA for the CDR3: TGTGCCAGCAGTTCCCTGAGTAGCACAGATACGCAGTATTTT. J is TRBJ2-3 and V is TRBV7-3; no clear D gene. The germline CDR1 and CDR2 sequences are SGHTA and FQGTGA. V lost 6 bases, J lost 0 bases, and 10 bases lay in between. The length of the CDR3 is 14 residues.

The J gene is TRBJ1-2, the V gene TRBV28; TRBD1 matches at 9 bases. CDR3 length: 14 amino acids. The V gene's germline CDR1 is MDHEN and CDR2 SYDVKM. The J segment lost 8 bases and the V segment lost 5 bases, leaving 9 bases of the junction unmatched. Here the CDR3 DNA reads TGTGCCAGCAGTCCCCCCGGGACAGGGAAGGGCTACACCTTC. Residues: CASSPPGTGKGYTF.

This clone appeared once. The chain combines TRBV7-9 with TRBJ1-1, with D possibly TRBD1 on 5 matching bases. The germline gives CDR1 SEHNR, CDR2 FQNEAQ (reference sequence). CDR3 length equals 15 residues. V was shortened by 1 base and J by 5 bases, with 14 bases between the two germline ends. The CDR3 region has the DNA TGTGCCAGCAGCTTAGAACCAAGGGGTGGGACTGAAGCTTTCTTT. This encodes CASSLEPRGGTEAFF.

The V call is TRBV20-1, the J call TRBJ1-1; D gene unclear. CDR3 length equals 11 residues. CDR1 is DFQATT, CDR2 SNEGSKA, per germline (reference sequence). V was shortened by 3 bases and J by 3 bases, with 5 bases between the two germline ends. The CDR3 reads CSARADTEAFF. CDR3 coding DNA: TGCAGTGCTAGGGCGGACACTGAAGCTTTCTTT.

The chain employs TRBV3-1 (or the pseudogene TRBV3-2) and TRBJ1-2; D is undetermined. This CDR3 is 14 amino acids long. The V end lost 4 bases, the J end lost 0 bases, and 9 bases lay between the germline ends. Germline V lookup: CDR1 LGHDT, CDR2 YNNKEL (reference sequence). DNA of the CDR3: TGTGCCAGCAGCCTGGGAGGACCTAACTATGGCTACACCTTC. Encoded protein: CASSLGGPNYGYTF.

The V gene is TRBV29-1, the J gene TRBJ2-1; perhaps TRBD1 as D (7 bases). This CDR3 contains 13 residues. CDR1 and CDR2 from the germline V gene are SQVTM and ANQGSEA. V dropped 4 bases and J dropped 1 base, with 8 bases sitting between them. The CDR3 region has the DNA TGCAGCGTTGCAGGGGGGTCCTACAATGAGCAGTTCTTC. Its translation: CSVAGGSYNEQFF.

This clone was seen only a few times. The chain uses TRBV5-1 and TRBJ1-2; TRBD1 might be the D (5 bases). CDR3 size: 16 residues. Trimming shortened V by 0 bases and J by 5 bases, and 17 bases separated the two germline ends. Germline V gene lookup returns CDR1 SGHRS and CDR2 YFSETQ. The CDR3 here is CASSLGVQATEYGYTF. The CDR3 bases are TGCGCCAGCAGCTTGGGAGTGCAGGCGACAGAATATGGCTACACCTTC.

V and J are TRBV5-1 and TRBJ1-2; 8 bases are a match to TRBD1. The germline CDR1 and CDR2 sequences are SGHRS and YFSETQ. The trim removed 4 bases at V and 3 bases at J, leaving 8 bases unmatched. The length of the CDR3 is 15 residues. The CDR3 spells CASSLRTGSDYGYTF. The CDR3 region has the DNA TGCGCCAGCAGCCTTAGGACAGGGAGTGACTATGGCTACACCTTC.

The chain has TRBV19 and TRBJ2-2, with 7 positions matching TRBD1. The CDR3 is 13 residues long. The junction had 3 bases not matched to a gene; V was cut back by 6 bases and J by 5 bases. The germline V gene encodes CDR1 LNHDA and CDR2 SQIVND (reference sequence). In nucleotides, the CDR3 is TGTGCCAGTAGATTACAGGGGACCGGGGAGCTGTTTTTT. Its translation is CASRLQGTGELFF.

The J gene is TRBJ1-3, the V gene TRBV28; D call uncertain. Germline CDR1 and CDR2: MDHEN and SYDVKM. This CDR3 spans 15 amino acids. V dropped 2 bases and J dropped 4 bases, with 12 bases sitting between them. The CDR3 is CASSLTLSRGNTIYF. The DNA of the CDR3 is TGTGCCAGCAGTTTAACCCTCTCGCGGGGAAACACCATATATTTT.

This chain connects TRBV9 to TRBJ1-6, with 10 bases fitting TRBD1. The CDR3 is made up of 16 amino acids. J lost 6 bases, V lost 0 bases, and 3 bases had no gene match. Germline V gene data show CDR1 as SGDLS and CDR2 as YYNGEE. Written as DNA, the CDR3 is TGTGCCAGCAGCGTAGGATGGGACAGGGGTAATTCACCCCTCCACTTT. This codes for CASSVGWDRGNSPLHF.